These 14 T cell receptor beta chains were all obtained from the same sample, sequenced in a study of T cell repertoires in cytomegalovirus infection. From the reads, TCRdb called clonotypes with MiXCR, one entry per CDR3 protein. This sample has tens of thousands of distinct CDR3 sequences, with about 24% found just once. Which antigens these TCRs recognize remains unknown. The material sequenced was CD8+ T cells from cultured PBMCs, taken from culture after CMV antigen stimulation. The receptor source for this set is a human donor in good health (CMV status not recorded). Some clones in this sample may be carry-over from other donors' samples.

This clonotype came up once. The V and J genes are TRBV5-6 and TRBJ1-1; D is possibly TRBD1 (5 bases). The CDR3 totals 15 residues. The V end was cut by 2 bases, the J end by 1 base, with 12 bases between. The germline V gene encodes CDR1 SGHDT and CDR2 YYEEEE. This chain's CDR3 is CASSLSAGPNTEAFF. CDR3 sequence (DNA): TGTGCCAGCAGCTTATCAGCAGGGCCGAACACTGAAGCTTTCTTT.

The chain is built from TRBV19 and TRBJ1-4; D ambiguous. The CDR3 consists of 15 residues. Germline V gene sequence: CDR1 LNHDA, CDR2 SQIVND (reference sequence). Trimming cost V 3 bases and J 0 bases, with 8 bases left between them. Here the CDR3 reads CASSIVGATNEKLFF. The CDR3 bases are TGTGCCAGTAGTATTGTAGGAGCAACTAATGAAAAACTGTTTTTT.

Note on this clonotype: A much bigger clone sits one base away, suggesting this may be a read error. The gene calls are TRBV7-6 and TRBJ2-2; D possibly matches TRBD1 or TRBD2 (6 bases each). The CDR3 is 16 amino acids. Germline-derived CDR1 and CDR2 are SGHVS and FNYEAQ. CDR3 residues: CASSLGSGAYTEELFF. In nucleotides, the CDR3 is TGTGCCAGCAGCTTAGGGTCGGGGGCTTACACCGAGGAGCTGTTTTTT.

This clonotype was detected a few times. The chain couples TRBV6-2 or TRBV6-3 to TRBJ1-2; TRBD1 might be the D (5 bases). Trimming took 7 bases from V and 6 from J, leaving 12 bases between them. Germline CDR1 is MNHEY and CDR2 is SVGEGT. The CDR3 extends over 12 amino acids. The CDR3 spells CASTEGFDGYTF. The CDR3 region has the DNA TGTGCCAGCACGGAGGGGTTCGATGGCTACACCTTC.

The CDR3 region is CASRGRDSNQPQHF. CDR3 DNA: TGTGCCAGCAGAGGCAGGGATAGCAATCAGCCCCAGCATTTT. This chain uses TRBV27 with TRBJ1-5; tentative D call: TRBD1 (5 bases). V dropped 6 bases and J dropped 0 bases, with 9 bases sitting between them. The CDR3 loop spans 14 amino acids. CDR1 is MNHEY, CDR2 SMNVEV, per germline (reference sequence).

This clonotype has a handful of counts. The chain links TRBV6-1 to TRBJ2-2; D is possibly TRBD1 (5 bases). The length of the CDR3 is 14 residues. Germline V gene lookup returns CDR1 MNHNS and CDR2 SASEGT. The V gene lost 7 bases and the J gene lost 5 bases, with 14 bases spanning the gap. The CDR3 sequence is CASTQVGVTGELFF. CDR3 in DNA: TGTGCCAGCACCCAAGTAGGGGTTACCGGGGAGCTGTTTTTT.

There are many counts of this clonotype. V is TRBV12-3 or TRBV12-4 and J is TRBJ2-5, with unresolved D. The CDR3 spans 14 residues. Trimming took off 3 bases at V and 2 bases at J, with 10 bases between the two ends. CDR3 nucleotide sequence: TGTGCCAGCAGTTTTAAGCCTGGGCAAGAGACCCAGTACTTC. Encoded protein: CASSFKPGQETQYF.

There are many counts of this clonotype. The genes are TRBV15 and TRBJ2-3, with TRBD1 identical over 7 bases. CDR1 LNHNV and CDR2 YYDKDF come from the germline V gene (reference sequence). Germline trimming cut 5 bases from V and 5 bases from J; bases unmatched to any gene: 10. This CDR3 region has 15 residues. CDR3 sequence reads: CATSGGQVVEDTQYF. CDR3 DNA: TGTGCCACCAGCGGAGGACAGGTAGTGGAAGATACGCAGTATTTT.

J is TRBJ2-7 and V is TRBV30, with TRBD2 identical over 7 bases. Germline CDR1 GTSNPN, CDR2 SVGIG (reference sequence). V shed 2 bases, J shed 13 bases, and the junction held 17 bases outside the gene matches. CDR3 size: 14 residues. The CDR3 sequence: CAWSFPQAGRAGYF. CDR3 nucleotide sequence: TGTGCCTGGAGTTTCCCACAGGCGGGGAGGGCCGGATACTTC.

The rearrangement links TRBV5-1 to TRBJ2-7; 9 bases are shared with TRBD1. CDR3 length: 16 amino acids. Looked up from germline, CDR1 is SGHRS and CDR2 is YFSETQ. V was clipped by 4 bases and J by 3 bases; unmatched bases: 11. The CDR3 nucleotides are TGCGCCAGCAGCCCGAGACAGGGGGAGGCGGGCTACGAGCAGTACTTC. It codes for CASSPRQGEAGYEQYF.

The sample holds a few counts of this clonotype. V and J are TRBV28 and TRBJ2-3; 9 bases agree with TRBD2. This CDR3 has 15 residues. Per germline, CDR1 MDHEN and CDR2 SYDVKM. V lost 7 bases to trimming and J lost 0 bases; unmatched junction nucleotides: 5. The CDR3 is CASTSGGSSTDTQYF. The DNA of the CDR3 is TGTGCCAGCACCAGCGGGGGGTCTAGCACAGATACGCAGTATTTT. Looking up the rest from reference TRBV28 and TRBJ2-3 gives the full variable domain: DVKVTQSSRYLVKRTGEKVFLECVQDMDHENMFWYRQDPGLGLRLIYFSYDVKMKEKGDIPEGYSVSREKKERFSLILESASTNQTSMYLCASTSGGSSTDTQYFGPGTRLTVL.

V usage is TRBV28 and J usage is TRBJ1-5; D gene uncertain. Germline V gene sequence: CDR1 MDHEN, CDR2 SYDVKM. The CDR3 runs to 15 residues. The V end was cut by 7 bases, the J end by 0 bases, with 13 bases between. The CDR3 is CASIVGSGSNQPQHF. CDR3 coding DNA: TGTGCCAGCATCGTAGGATCCGGTAGCAATCAGCCCCAGCATTTT.

The J gene is TRBJ2-7, the V gene TRBV6-6, with 11 bases fitting TRBD2. This CDR3 spans 23 amino acids. Per the germline V gene, CDR1 is MNHNY and CDR2 is SVGAGI (reference sequence). The ends lost 0 bases at V and 0 bases at J; junction bases unmatched: 22. CDR3 coding DNA: TGTGCCAGCAGTTACTCGGCGCAAGAAGTGGAGACCCAGACTAGCGGGGTCTCCTACGAGCAGTACTTC. Encoded protein: CASSYSAQEVETQTSGVSYEQYF.

V gene TRBV7-4 combines with J gene TRBJ2-7, with a weak D call TRBD1 (6 bases). CDR3 length: 16 amino acids. Germline V CDR1 and CDR2: SGHVT, SQSDAQ. V was shortened by 5 bases and J by 0 bases, with 17 bases between the two germline ends. The CDR3 sequence: CASSPPVQGASYEQYF. The CDR3 nucleotides are TGTGCCAGCAGCCCACCGGTACAGGGAGCCTCCTACGAGCAGTACTTC. The variable domain in full, completed from reference TRBV7-4 and TRBJ2-7, reads GAGVSQSPRYKVAKRGRDVALRCDSISGHVTLYWYRQTLGQGSEVLTYSQSDAQRDKSGRPSGRFSAERPERSVSTLKIQRTEQGDSAVYLCASSPPVQGASYEQYFGPGTRLTVT.